Reported below is one TCR beta chain. The data derive from a study of blood T cell repertoires in COVID-19. Whole-study context: The analysed material was cDNA or gDNA that came from T cells, B-cell-depleted T cells, or PBMCs.

Profiling relied on immunoSEQ multiplex PCR, and the TCRdb table lists in-frame clones only, not all of them. The data show 100,000 or so clones, about 76% seen once. The germline V gene has CDR1 SQVTM and CDR2 ANQGSEA. The CDR3 covers 14 residues. V gave up 7 bases and J gave up 6 bases, with 18 bases separating them. The source is a woman aged 70-85 years with acute or convalescent COVID-19. The sample taken for sequencing was peripheral blood. V usage is TRBV29-1 and J usage is TRBJ2-2; perhaps TRBD1 as D (6 bases). For the CDR3, the DNA is TGCAGCGCCAGGACCGGGACATCCTCCGGGGAGCTGTTTTTT. Translation gives CSARTGTSSGELFF.